The sequence of this T cell receptor (beta chain) was determined in a study of regulatory T cells in long-lasting Graves disease. The study's findings and limits: Persistent disease was associated with favored TRBV28 usage and with favored use of TRBJ1-2 and TRBJ2-5.

The germline V gene encodes CDR1 LNHDA and CDR2 SQIVND (reference sequence). The CDR3 spans 16 residues. Trimming removed 1 base at V and 0 bases at J, with 10 bases between. Through Arm-PCR of CDR3 regions and iRepertoire HTBI primers, TCR beta libraries were built. TCRdb re-called the multiplex PCR reads with MiXCR, one entry per CDR3 protein. The sample yields around 460,000 distinct CDR3 sequences, about 20% seen once. This clonotype was counted only a few times. The antigen remains undetermined. Time point described: persistent/refractory GD, antithyroid drugs over 5 years with positive TRAb. Scientists built the TCR library using RNA that was extracted from PBMCs.

This material consisted of peripheral blood mononuclear cells (PBMCs), taken when the disease was refractory, from a patient treated with antithyroid drugs. This TCR derives from a female donor with Graves disease. The genes are TRBV19 and TRBJ1-5, with no clear D. DNA for the CDR3: TGTGCCAGTAGTATAGGGTCCTCCTATAGCAATCAGCCCCAGCATTTT. This translates into CASSIGSSYSNQPQHF.